This entry lists 14 T cell receptor beta chains sequenced from one sample in a study of blood T cell repertoires in COVID-19. Data came from immunoSEQ multiplex PCR; TCRdb stores just in-frame clones and leaves some out. The sample holds approximately 180,000 clones, more than 75% seen once. Sequencing used peripheral blood. These receptors all stem from a woman aged 70-85 years with acute or convalescent COVID-19.

This chain links TRBV7-3 with TRBJ2-1; TRBD2 matches at 12 bases. CDR1 and CDR2 (germline): SGHTA, FQGTGA. The CDR3 totals 19 residues. V was pared by 0 bases and J by 6 bases, with 12 bases of the junction left unmatched. The CDR3 nucleotides are TGTGCCAGCAGCTTAACAGCCCCGCTAGCGGGGGGGCTTGGCAATGAGCAGTTCTTC. This encodes CASSLTAPLAGGLGNEQFF.

The chain links TRBV4-2 to TRBJ1-2; TRBD1 agrees at 7 bases. The CDR3 is made up of 15 amino acids. The V gene end was trimmed by 3 bases and the J gene end by 6 bases; junction bases not matched to a gene: 10. Germline lookup yields CDR1 LGHNA and CDR2 YNFKEQ. CDR3: CASSHPDRDSDGYTF. The CDR3 nucleotides are TGTGCCAGCAGCCACCCAGACAGGGACTCAGATGGCTACACCTTC.

The chain carries TRBV15 and TRBJ2-7; TRBD2 matches at 14 bases. Trimming removed 0 bases from V and 9 bases from J; junction bases left unmatched: 10. Germline assignment: CDR1 LNHNV and CDR2 YYDKDF (reference sequence). The CDR3 is 17 residues long. Here the CDR3 DNA reads TGTGCCACCAGCAGAGATTTGGTGACTAGCGGGGGGGCCCGGCAGTACTTC. Residues: CATSRDLVTSGGARQYF. Complete variable domain (other parts from reference TRBV15 and TRBJ2-7): DAMVIQNPRYQVTQFGKPVTLSCSQTLNHNVMYWYQQKSSQAPKLLFHYYDKDFNNEADTPDNFQSRRPNTSFCFLDIRSPGLGDTAMYLCATSRDLVTSGGARQYFGPGTRLTVT.

The chain has TRBV5-4 and TRBJ1-4, with no clear D. The germline V gene has CDR1 SGHNT and CDR2 YYREEE (reference sequence). The CDR3 spans 15 residues. Deletions cut 4 bases from V and 0 bases from J, with 10 bases between. As DNA, the CDR3 is TGTGCCAGCAGCCAAGACCGGGCAACTAATGAAAAACTGTTTTTT. Its protein product is CASSQDRATNEKLFF. Variable domain in full (rest from reference TRBV5-4 and TRBJ1-4): ETGVTQSPTHLIKTRGQQVTLRCSSQSGHNTVSWYQQALGQGPQFIFQYYREEENGRGNFPPRFSGLQFPNYSSELNVNALELDDSALYLCASSQDRATNEKLFFGSGTQLSVL.

This sequence joins TRBV5-1 and TRBJ1-6; 8 bases fit TRBD1. CDR3 length equals 14 residues. The V gene's germline CDR1 is SGHRS and CDR2 YFSETQ. Losses at the gene ends were 4 bases for V and 8 bases for J; bases not matched to a gene: 5. The CDR3 spells CASSDQGADSPLHF. CDR3 nucleotide sequence: TGCGCCAGCAGCGATCAGGGGGCTGATTCACCCCTCCACTTT.

This clone appeared a few times. The gene calls are TRBV11-2 and TRBJ1-2; D uncertain. The germline V gene has CDR1 SGHAT and CDR2 FQNNGV. The CDR3 loop spans 15 amino acids. V gave up 1 base and J gave up 5 bases, with 14 bases separating them. The CDR3 sequence: CASSLGRTVTYGYTF. The CDR3 DNA is TGTGCCAGCAGCTTAGGGAGGACTGTTACATATGGCTACACCTTC.

The chain combines TRBV29-1 with TRBJ2-7; maybe TRBD1 (7 bases). The CDR3 loop spans 12 amino acids. V lost 7 bases and J lost 6, with 16 bases in between. The germline V gene has CDR1 SQVTM and CDR2 ANQGSEA. The chain's CDR3 is CSATGGGPEQYF. CDR3 bases: TGCAGCGCTACCGGAGGGGGCCCCGAGCAGTACTTC.

The rearrangement uses TRBV7-2 and TRBJ2-3; TRBD2 agrees at 11 bases. V lost 5 bases, J lost 5 bases, and 15 bases stayed unmatched. Germline loops: CDR1 SGHTA, CDR2 FQGNSA. This CDR3 spans 18 amino acids. CDR3 bases: TGTGCCAGCAGCCCCCGACTAGCGGGACAAAGCCGGGGAGATACGCAGTATTTT. The encoded protein is CASSPRLAGQSRGDTQYF.

This clone has at least ten counts. The sample contains more than one DNA sequence encoding this CDR3. The V and J genes are TRBV6-2 or TRBV6-3 and TRBJ1-5; possible D gene TRBD1, 6 bases. This CDR3 is 15 amino acids long. From germline, CDR1 is MNHEY and CDR2 SVGEGT. Trimming took off 3 bases at V and 4 bases at J, with 13 bases between the two ends. The CDR3 protein is CASSYSRGRNQPQHF. CDR3 bases: TGTGCCAGCAGTTATTCCAGGGGCAGGAATCAGCCCCAGCATTTT.

The chain recombines TRBV19 with TRBJ1-2; TRBD1 matches at 7 bases. The CDR3 is 14 amino acids. CDR1 LNHDA and CDR2 SQIVND come from the germline V gene (reference sequence). Trimming took 3 bases from V and 4 from J; bases not matched to a gene: 5. In DNA, the CDR3 is TGTGCCAGTAGTATCCGAGCAGGGGGCTATGGCTACACCTTC. It yields the protein CASSIRAGGYGYTF. Full variable domain (outside the CDR3, taken from reference TRBV19 and TRBJ1-2): DGGITQSPKYLFRKEGQNVTLSCEQNLNHDAMYWYRQDPGQGLRLIYYSQIVNDFQKGDIAEGYSVSREKKESFPLTVTSAQKNPTAFYLCASSIRAGGYGYTFGSGTRLTVV.

The chain joins TRBV27 to TRBJ1-1, with 7 bases matching TRBD1. The CDR3 consists of 14 residues. The junction had 8 bases not matched to a gene; V was cut back by 6 bases and J by 4 bases. Germline V gene data show CDR1 as MNHEY and CDR2 as SMNVEV (reference sequence). The CDR3 sequence is CASSYRGFRTEAFF. In DNA form, the CDR3 reads TGTGCCAGCAGCTACAGGGGTTTTCGCACTGAAGCTTTCTTT.

This clone occurred a few times. The rearrangement joins TRBV27 to TRBJ2-1; D possibly corresponds to TRBD2 (6 bases). This CDR3 region has 17 residues. From germline, CDR1 is MNHEY and CDR2 SMNVEV (reference sequence). The V end was cut by 6 bases, the J end by 4 bases, with 22 bases between. CDR3 sequence (DNA): TGTGCCAGCAGCGACCCCTGGGATAGCGGACAATACAATGAGCAGTTCTTC. Its protein is CASSDPWDSGQYNEQFF.

The genes are TRBV5-1 and TRBJ2-7; possible D gene TRBD1, 6 bases. The germline V gene encodes CDR1 SGHRS and CDR2 YFSETQ. The germline V and J ends were trimmed by 4 bases and 7 bases, with 12 bases remaining between them. This CDR3 has 12 residues. CDR3 region: CASSNQGWEQYF. Here the CDR3 DNA reads TGCGCCAGCAGCAATCAGGGGTGGGAGCAGTACTTC. The complete variable domain, with remaining parts taken from reference TRBV5-1 and TRBJ2-7, reads KAGVTQTPRYLIKTRGQQVTLSCSPISGHRSVSWYQQTPGQGLQFLFEYFSETQRNKGNFPGRFSGRQFSNSRSEMNVSTLELGDSALYLCASSNQGWEQYFGPGTRLTVT.

The V call is TRBV19, the J call TRBJ2-7, with 10 nucleotides matching TRBD1. The CDR3 is 14 residues long. In germline, CDR1 is LNHDA, CDR2 SQIVND (reference sequence). V was pared by 3 bases and J by 4 bases, with 3 bases of the junction left unmatched. CDR3 coding DNA: TGTGCCAGTAGTATCCGACAGGGGGCATACGAGCAGTACTTC. Amino acids: CASSIRQGAYEQYF.